A selection of T cell receptor beta chains follows, all from one sample in a study of graft-versus-host responses after intestinal transplantation. No antigen has been identified for these receptors. The method was immunoSEQ multiplex PCR; TCRdb's version includes in-frame clones alone and lacks a portion of them. The table has 90,000 to 95,000 clones, roughly nine tenths seen once. The specimen was unstimulated CD8+ T cells sorted from spleen or lymph node cells, collected before intestinal transplant. These receptors all stem from a human donor who received an intestinal transplant. Each CDR3 is given with its conserved first and last residue. D genes are given only for firm matches. Clone size, where shown, is once, few, many, or a class for clones that have expanded.

J: TRBJ2-7
V: TRBV19
D: TRBD1
size: -
CDR3: CASRTTGGYEQYF
DNA: TGTGCCAGTAGGACGACAGGGGGCTACGAGCAGTACTTC

J: TRBJ2-1
V: TRBV11-2
D: -
size: -
CDR3: CASSTPREGGLLEQFF
DNA: TGTGCCAGCAGCACCCCAAGGGAGGGGGGCCTTCTTGAGCAGTTCTTC

J: TRBJ2-3
V: TRBV30
D: -
size: -
CDR3: CAWSPPGTDTQYF
DNA: TGTGCCTGGAGTCCCCCAGGAACAGATACGCAGTATTTT

J: TRBJ1-1
V: TRBV12-5
D: -
size: -
CDR3: CASAVQGNTEAFF
DNA: TGTGCTAGTGCCGTACAGGGGAACACTGAAGCTTTCTTT

J: TRBJ2-7
V: TRBV6-6
D: TRBD1
size: -
CDR3: CASRTTGDAYEQYF
DNA: TGTGCCAGCAGGACTACAGGGGACGCCTACGAGCAGTACTTC

J: TRBJ2-7
V: TRBV7-9
D: TRBD1
size: -
CDR3: CASSPRQGSYEQYF
DNA: TGTGCCAGCAGCCCCCGACAGGGTTCCTACGAGCAGTACTTC

J: TRBJ2-7
V: TRBV28
D: TRBD1
size: -
CDR3: CASTSGTGDEQYF
DNA: TGTGCCAGCACATCCGGGACAGGGGACGAGCAGTACTTC

J: TRBJ2-3
V: TRBV10-3
D: TRBD2
size: -
CDR3: CAISESTSAGGADTQYF
DNA: TGTGCCATCAGTGAGTCGACATCGGCGGGGGGGGCAGATACGCAGTATTTT

J: TRBJ1-2
V: TRBV15
D: -
size: -
CDR3: CATRGLDSDYGYTF
DNA: TGTGCCACCAGGGGGTTAGACAGCGACTATGGCTACACCTTC

J: TRBJ2-3
V: TRBV30
D: -
size: -
CDR3: CAWSGRDRDSSTDTQYF
DNA: TGTGCCTGGAGTGGGCGAGACAGGGACTCTAGCACAGATACGCAGTATTTT

J: TRBJ1-2
V: TRBV6-5
D: TRBD1
size: -
CDR3: CASSPPGQGSEGYTF
DNA: TGTGCCAGCAGTCCCCCGGGACAGGGGTCGGAGGGCTACACCTTC

J: TRBJ2-7
V: TRBV6-1
D: TRBD1
size: once
CDR3: CASSDSWQGAYEQYF
DNA: TGTGCCAGCAGTGACTCCTGGCAGGGGGCCTACGAGCAGTACTTC

J: TRBJ1-2
V: TRBV4-1
D: -
size: -
CDR3: CASTPGVNYGYTF
DNA: TGCGCCAGCACCCCCGGGGTCAACTATGGCTACACCTTC

J: TRBJ2-3
V: TRBV7-8
D: -
size: -
CDR3: CASSSSRSTDTQYF
DNA: TGTGCCAGCAGTTCGTCGAGGAGCACAGATACGCAGTATTTT

J: TRBJ1-4
V: TRBV5-8
D: TRBD1
size: -
CDR3: CASSLGQGAEKLFF
DNA: TGTGCCAGCAGCTTAGGCCAGGGGGCGGAAAAACTGTTTTTT

J: TRBJ1-1
V: TRBV5-1
D: -
size: -
CDR3: CASSPNGGEAFF
DNA: TGCGCCAGCAGCCCTAATGGAGGTGAAGCTTTCTTT

J: TRBJ2-7
V: TRBV7-9
D: TRBD1
size: -
CDR3: CASSLALGQGATYEQYF
DNA: TGTGCCAGCAGCTTAGCTCTCGGACAGGGGGCTACCTACGAGCAGTACTTC

J: TRBJ1-3
V: TRBV5-1
D: TRBD1
size: -
CDR3: CASSETGSSGNTIYF
DNA: TGCGCCAGCAGCGAGACAGGGTCCTCTGGAAACACCATATATTTT

J: TRBJ2-1
V: TRBV7-9
D: -
size: -
CDR3: CASSQEPLYNEQFF
DNA: TGTGCCAGCAGCCAAGAGCCTCTCTACAATGAGCAGTTCTTC

J: TRBJ2-1
V: TRBV6-5
D: TRBD2
size: -
CDR3: CASSFSGSYNEQFF
DNA: TGTGCCAGCAGCTTTAGCGGGAGTTACAATGAGCAGTTCTTC

J: TRBJ2-7
V: TRBV19
D: TRBD1
size: -
CDR3: CASSILPGQDYEQYF
DNA: TGTGCCAGTAGTATTCTACCGGGACAGGACTACGAGCAGTACTTC

J: TRBJ2-5
V: TRBV6-5
D: -
size: -
CDR3: CASSYEDQETQYF
DNA: TGTGCCAGCAGTTACGAGGACCAAGAGACCCAGTACTTC

J: TRBJ1-1
V: TRBV10-2
D: -
size: -
CDR3: CASSAGPNTEAFF
DNA: TGCGCCAGCAGTGCAGGGCCGAACACTGAAGCTTTCTTT

J: TRBJ2-3
V: TRBV4-3
D: TRBD2
size: -
CDR3: CASSPGTSGGRLTDTQYF
DNA: TGCGCCAGCAGCCCAGGGACTAGCGGGGGAAGACTCACAGATACGCAGTATTTT

J: TRBJ1-1
V: TRBV6-5
D: TRBD1
size: -
CDR3: CASSPGTGHTEAFF
DNA: TGTGCCAGCAGTCCCGGGACAGGTCACACTGAAGCTTTCTTT

J: TRBJ1-6
V: TRBV4-1
D: -
size: few
CDR3: CASSHPFSEGADSPLHF
DNA: TGCGCCAGCAGCCATCCCTTCAGCGAGGGAGCAGATTCACCCCTCCACTTT

J: TRBJ2-7
V: TRBV19
D: TRBD1
size: -
CDR3: CASSINGQAEQYF
DNA: TGTGCCAGTAGTATAAATGGACAGGCCGAGCAGTACTTC